These 4 T cell receptor beta chains came from one sample sequenced in a study of cytomegalovirus exposure and HLA in healthy donors. The primer mix had 60 Vbeta and 13 Jbeta primers. Assay used: immunoSEQ multiplex PCR; TCRdb lists only in-frame clones, some missing. This table has about 93,000 clones, 82% appearing once. Sequenced sample: PBMCs. All receptors come from a man aged 50 or older in good health and CMV-seronegative.

The chain links TRBV7-6 to TRBJ2-7, with 9 bases identical to TRBD1. Germline V gene data show CDR1 as SGHVS and CDR2 as FNYEAQ. With 2 bases clipped from V and 5 bases from J, the junction kept 7 bases outside the gene matches. The CDR3 extends over 15 amino acids. This CDR3 is CASSLLTGGEDEQYF. CDR3 bases: TGTGCCAGCAGCTTATTAACAGGGGGCGAAGACGAGCAGTACTTC.

In nucleotides, the CDR3 is TGTGCCAGCAGTTCTAGCGGGAGCTCCTACAATGAGCAGTTCTTC. This sequence encodes CASSSSGSSYNEQFF. The chain carries TRBV28 and TRBJ2-1, with 10 bases matching TRBD2. With V trimmed by 4 bases and J by 0 bases, 0 bases remained unmatched. The V gene's germline CDR1 is MDHEN and CDR2 SYDVKM. The CDR3 is 15 residues long.

This clone showed up just a few times. CDR3 amino acids: CASSGQARAFF. The CDR3 coding sequence is TGTGCCAGTTCTGGTCAAGCCCGAGCTTTCTTT. The chain links TRBV19 to TRBJ1-1; D is uncertain. Germline values: CDR1 LNHDA, CDR2 SQIVND (reference sequence). This CDR3 contains 11 residues. V lost 8 bases and J lost 10, with 14 bases in between. The whole variable domain, remainder taken from reference TRBV19 and TRBJ1-1, is DGGITQSPKYLFRKEGQNVTLSCEQNLNHDAMYWYRQDPGQGLRLIYYSQIVNDFQKGDIAEGYSVSREKKESFPLTVTSAQKNPTAFYLCASSGQARAFFGQGTRLTVV.

This sequence joins TRBV7-2 and TRBJ1-5, with a tentative D call TRBD1 (5 bases). The CDR3 length is 14 residues. Germline CDR1 reads SGHTA; CDR2 reads FQGNSA. Trimming shortened V by 4 bases and J by 2 bases, and 9 bases separated the two germline ends. Here the CDR3 DNA reads TGTGCCAGCAGCTCCAGGGAGGGCAATCAGCCCCAGCATTTT. Translation gives CASSSREGNQPQHF.